The 23 T cell receptor beta chains below all came from one sample that was sequenced in a study of chemoradiotherapy in HPV16-positive cancers. Measured with immunoSEQ multiplex PCR; TCRdb has only the in-frame clones, and not every one. The top ten clones hold just over 4% of a sample with tens of thousands of clones, almost 90% of them seen once. The source was blood, collected from a patient who underwent chemoradiotherapy. Source of these receptors: a human donor with HPV-associated anogenital cancer.

This rearrangement joins TRBV11-2 to TRBJ1-5; 9 nucleotides agree with TRBD1. V lost 4 bases, J lost 4 bases, and 5 bases stayed unmatched. In germline, CDR1 is SGHAT, CDR2 FQNNGV. The CDR3 is 15 amino acids. The CDR3 nucleotides are TGTGCCAGCAGCTCGGGACAGGGAGGTAATCAGCCCCAGCATTTT. Its translation is CASSSGQGGNQPQHF.

The CDR3 nucleotides read TGTGCCAGCTCATCGGAAACAGGGTTTACTAACTATGGCTACACCTTC. It specifies CASSSETGFTNYGYTF. V gene TRBV18 combines with J gene TRBJ1-2, with D tentatively TRBD1 (6 bases). The germline V gene has CDR1 KGHSH and CDR2 LQKENI. CDR3 size: 16 residues. Trimming cost V 5 bases and J 0 bases, with 16 bases left between them. The complete variable domain, with remaining parts taken from reference TRBV18 and TRBJ1-2, reads NAGVMQNPRHLVRRRGQEARLRCSPMKGHSHVYWYRQLPEEGLKFMVYLQKENIIDESGMPKERFSAEFPKEGPSILRIQQVVRGDSAAYFCASSSETGFTNYGYTFGSGTRLTVV.

The CDR3 sequence is CASSLATDNSPLHF. As DNA, the CDR3 is TGCGCCAGCAGCTTAGCAACAGATAATTCACCCCTCCACTTT. The rearrangement links TRBV5-1 to TRBJ1-6; D is ambiguous. Trimming took off 2 bases at V and 5 bases at J, with 8 bases between the two ends. The V gene's germline CDR1 is SGHRS and CDR2 YFSETQ. The length of the CDR3 is 14 residues.

The chain uses TRBV4-1 and TRBJ2-1; D uncertain. Germline loops: CDR1 MGHRA, CDR2 YSYEKL. The CDR3 has 15 residues. The V gene lost 5 bases and the J gene lost 0 bases, with 11 bases spanning the gap. The CDR3 DNA reads TGCGCCAGCAGCTCCCCCTCAGGCTCCTACAATGAGCAGTTCTTC. It specifies CASSSPSGSYNEQFF.

This clone appeared a single time. The chain couples TRBV10-1 to TRBJ2-5, with TRBD2 matching 7 bases. This CDR3 is built from 12 residues. Germline V gives CDR1 WNHNN, CDR2 SYGVQD (reference sequence). J gave up 4 bases and V 6 bases, and 2 bases lay outside the gene matches. The CDR3 DNA reads TGCGCCAGCAGGTCGGGGGGAGAGACCCAGTACTTC. It encodes CASRSGGETQYF.

This rearrangement joins TRBV4-1 to TRBJ1-2; D is undetermined. Trimming shortened V by 4 bases and J by 0 bases, and 9 bases separated the two germline ends. The CDR3 is 14 residues long. From germline, CDR1 is MGHRA and CDR2 YSYEKL. CDR3 nucleotides: TGCGCCAGCAGCCCCCTAGGGACTAACTATGGCTACACCTTC. Translation: CASSPLGTNYGYTF.

The chain has TRBV6-6 and TRBJ2-5; D not resolved. V lost 2 bases and J lost 5, with 6 bases in between. The CDR3 loop spans 12 amino acids. From germline, CDR1 is MNHNY and CDR2 SVGAGI (reference sequence). This CDR3 reads CASSYGRETQYF. The CDR3 DNA is TGTGCCAGCAGTTACGGAAGGGAGACCCAGTACTTC.

This clone was counted only a few times. The V and J genes are TRBV7-9 and TRBJ1-6; 8 bases match TRBD1. V lost 4 bases, J lost 6 bases, and 5 bases stayed unmatched. Germline lookup yields CDR1 SEHNR and CDR2 FQNEAQ (reference sequence). The CDR3 spans 15 residues. CDR3 bases: TGTGCCAGCAGCTCCAGGGGGCGCAGTAATTCACCCCTCCACTTT. Translation gives CASSSRGRSNSPLHF. Full variable domain (remainder filled in from reference TRBV7-9 and TRBJ1-6): DTGVSQNPRHKITKRGQNVTFRCDPISEHNRLYWYRQTLGQGPEFLTYFQNEAQLEKSRLLSDRFSAERPKGSFSTLEIQRTEQGDSAMYLCASSSRGRSNSPLHFGNGTRLTVT.

V and J are TRBV11-2 and TRBJ1-2; D possibly corresponds to TRBD1 (6 bases). This CDR3 is 15 amino acids long. Trimming removed 7 bases from V and 6 bases from J, with 21 bases in between. CDR1 and CDR2 (germline): SGHAT, FQNNGV. CDR3 in amino acids: CASTASRGGHDGYTF. CDR3 nucleotide sequence: TGTGCCAGCACGGCATCCCGGGGGGGGCACGATGGCTACACCTTC.

V usage is TRBV10-1 and J usage is TRBJ2-5, with 7 bases fitting TRBD2. V lost 4 bases to trimming and J lost 4 bases; unmatched junction nucleotides: 3. Looked up from germline, CDR1 is WNHNN and CDR2 is SYGVQD (reference sequence). This CDR3 has 13 amino acids. CDR3 in amino acids: CASSGSGVETQYF. The DNA of the CDR3 is TGCGCCAGCAGTGGAAGCGGGGTAGAGACCCAGTACTTC.

The chain recombines TRBV5-6 with TRBJ2-6, with a tentative D call TRBD1 (5 bases). The germline gives CDR1 SGHDT, CDR2 YYEEEE. This CDR3 spans 18 amino acids. V lost 2 bases, J lost 1 base, and 16 bases lay in between. The CDR3 sequence is CASSFRVRVSSGANVLTF. The DNA of the CDR3 is TGTGCCAGCAGCTTTCGGGTCAGGGTTTCTTCTGGGGCCAACGTCCTGACTTTC.

The J gene is TRBJ1-5, the V gene TRBV7-9; D ambiguous. The CDR3 is 13 amino acids. CDR1 SEHNR and CDR2 FQNEAQ come from the germline V gene (reference sequence). The ends were cut back, 1 base at V and 6 bases at J, with 7 bases in the middle. CDR3 residues: CASSLEGVQPQHF. Written as DNA, the CDR3 is TGTGCCAGCAGCTTAGAAGGCGTTCAGCCCCAGCATTTT.

The chain combines TRBV5-1 with TRBJ1-6; perhaps TRBD1 as D (6 bases). CDR3 length equals 15 residues. The germline V gene encodes CDR1 SGHRS and CDR2 YFSETQ. Deletions cut 4 bases from V and 3 bases from J, with 11 bases between. The CDR3 nucleotides are TGCGCCAGCAGCCCCGAGACAGGCTATAATTCACCCCTCCACTTT. Translated: CASSPETGYNSPLHF. The full variable domain, in which reference TRBV5-1 and TRBJ1-6 provide the parts outside the CDR3, is KAGVTQTPRYLIKTRGQQVTLSCSPISGHRSVSWYQQTPGQGLQFLFEYFSETQRNKGNFPGRFSGRQFSNSRSEMNVSTLELGDSALYLCASSPETGYNSPLHFGNGTRLTVT.

The rearrangement uses TRBV5-1 and TRBJ2-3; D remains ambiguous. The CDR3 sequence is 13 residues long. Germline CDR1 and CDR2: SGHRS and YFSETQ. V was cut by 3 bases and J by 2 bases, with 7 bases left in between. CDR3 DNA sequence: TGCGCCAGCAGCTACATGCCCACAGATACGCAGTATTTT. Translating it yields CASSYMPTDTQYF.

The rearrangement links TRBV5-4 to TRBJ1-1, with D perhaps TRBD1 (6 bases). CDR1 and CDR2 from the germline V gene are SGHNT and YYREEE (reference sequence). CDR3 length: 16 residues. Between the trimmed V and J ends, which lost 0 bases and 4 bases, there was a span of 16 bases. As DNA, the CDR3 is TGTGCCAGCAGCTTGGATAGCGGGGGGGCGAGCACTGAAGCTTTCTTT. Its protein is CASSLDSGGASTEAFF.

The chain recombines TRBV19 with TRBJ2-7; TRBD2 might be the D (6 bases). This CDR3 spans 13 amino acids. Germline-derived CDR1 and CDR2 are LNHDA and SQIVND (reference sequence). V dropped 1 base and J dropped 5 bases, with 9 bases sitting between them. CDR3 region: CASSIAGVNEQYF. DNA for the CDR3: TGTGCCAGTAGTATAGCGGGAGTAAACGAGCAGTACTTC.

The chain carries TRBV15 and TRBJ2-6; TRBD1 aligns across 10 bases. The CDR3 spans 19 residues. Germline V CDR1 and CDR2: LNHNV, YYDKDF (reference sequence). J gave up 4 bases and V 3 bases, and 12 bases lay outside the gene matches. CDR3 DNA sequence: TGTGCCACCAGCAGCTTCCCGGGACAGGGGTCGAGGGGGGCCAACGTCCTGACTTTC. Its translation: CATSSFPGQGSRGANVLTF.

The V call is TRBV19, the J call TRBJ2-7; D may be TRBD1 (6 bases). V was shortened by 3 bases and J by 3 bases, with 18 bases between the two germline ends. CDR1 is LNHDA, CDR2 SQIVND, per germline (reference sequence). The CDR3 is made up of 16 amino acids. The CDR3 here is CASSISRTEGHYEQYF. CDR3 coding DNA: TGTGCCAGTAGTATTAGCAGAACCGAGGGACACTACGAGCAGTACTTC.

The V call is TRBV11-2, the J call TRBJ2-1; no reliable D call. V was shortened by 5 bases and J by 0 bases, with 11 bases between the two germline ends. The length of the CDR3 is 15 residues. Germline loops: CDR1 SGHAT, CDR2 FQNNGV. Here the CDR3 reads CASSQDRNSYNEQFF. The CDR3 DNA follows: TGTGCCAGCAGCCAGGACCGGAACTCCTACAATGAGCAGTTCTTC.

The chain links TRBV15 to TRBJ2-7, with TRBD2 identical over 10 bases. J lost 3 bases, V lost 2 bases, and 4 bases had no gene match. CDR1 is LNHNV and CDR2 is YYDKDF in the germline V gene (reference sequence). The CDR3 contains 15 residues. Here the CDR3 reads CATSRSRTSGYEQYF. Written as DNA, the CDR3 is TGTGCCACCAGCAGAAGCAGGACTAGCGGCTACGAGCAGTACTTC.

J is TRBJ1-2 and V is TRBV5-4, with D unclear. The CDR3 has 13 amino acids. Per germline, CDR1 SGHNT and CDR2 YYREEE (reference sequence). Trimming stripped 6 bases from V and 3 bases from J, with 12 bases between. CDR3 protein: CASNRVSDYGYTF. The CDR3 DNA reads as TGTGCCAGCAACCGGGTCAGCGACTATGGCTACACCTTC.

This clone was observed a few times. The CDR3 region has the DNA TGTGCCAGCAGTGTAGAAGCGTACACTGAAGCTTTCTTT. Translated: CASSVEAYTEAFF. The J gene is TRBJ1-1, the V gene TRBV6-1; D not certain. V was pared by 4 bases and J by 3 bases, with 9 bases between. The CDR3 has 13 residues. Germline V CDR1 and CDR2: MNHNS, SASEGT.

The V gene is TRBV6-5, the J gene TRBJ1-4; D ambiguous. This CDR3 has 16 amino acids. V shed 0 bases and J shed 1 base, with 9 bases lying between them. Germline V lookup: CDR1 MNHEY, CDR2 SVGAGI. The CDR3 DNA is TGTGCCAGCAGTTACTCGACGACGGGAACTAATGAAAAACTGTTTTTT. This encodes CASSYSTTGTNEKLFF.